This T cell receptor beta chain is drawn from a study of T cell changes during pregnancy in multiple sclerosis. Profiling relied on immunoSEQ multiplex PCR, and the TCRdb table lists in-frame clones only, not all of them. The sample contains about 74,000 clones, over 85% of which appear only once. The origin of this receptor is a female donor in good health, enrolled as a control in a pregnancy study. Sequences were derived from peripheral blood, sampled after pregnancy.

CDR3 in amino acids: CASSQDWAGGYGYTF. Here the CDR3 DNA reads TGCGCCAGCAGCCAAGATTGGGCAGGGGGTTATGGCTACACCTTC. The chain links TRBV4-3 to TRBJ1-2; 7 nucleotides align to TRBD1. Germline V lookup: CDR1 LGHNA, CDR2 YSLEER. The CDR3 consists of 15 residues. The ends lost 0 bases at V and 5 bases at J; junction bases unmatched: 6.